These 10 T cell receptor beta chains originate from one sample sequenced in a study of shared clonotypes between healthy human individuals. Assay: immunoSEQ multiplex PCR; the TCRdb copy retains only in-frame clones and omits some. Of approximately 2.1 million clones listed, about 92% were seen once; the top ten hold about 0.39%. The sequencing input was naive CD4+ T cells from PBMCs. Subset reported: CD45RA+ positively selected. These receptors came from a young man in good health. Some clones in this sample may be carry-over from other donors' samples.

The V call is TRBV7-9, the J call TRBJ2-2, with TRBD2 matching over 12 bases. CDR1 is SEHNR, CDR2 FQNEAQ, per germline (reference sequence). The CDR3 is 16 amino acids. Trimming cost V 5 bases and J 4 bases; bases outside gene matches: 5. The CDR3 region is CASSLPGLAGTGELFF. CDR3 nucleotides: TGTGCCAGCAGCCTCCCGGGACTAGCGGGCACCGGGGAGCTGTTTTTT.

This chain connects TRBV5-1 to TRBJ1-4, with a tentative D call TRBD1 (6 bases). This CDR3 is built from 14 residues. Trimming pared 4 bases from V and 6 bases from J, leaving 13 bases between. Germline V CDR1 and CDR2: SGHRS, YFSETQ. Here the CDR3 DNA reads TGCGCCAGCAGCCTCGGGACATCTGATGAAAAACTGTTTTTT. Its translation is CASSLGTSDEKLFF.

The gene calls are TRBV28 and TRBJ2-7, with 7 nucleotides matching TRBD2. CDR1 and CDR2 from the germline V gene are MDHEN and SYDVKM. With V trimmed by 2 bases and J by 3 bases, 4 bases remained unmatched. This CDR3 spans 14 amino acids. In DNA form, the CDR3 reads TGTGCCAGCAGTTTAGGGCCTAGCGGCTACGAGCAGTACTTC. Its protein product is CASSLGPSGYEQYF.

The chain joins TRBV18 to TRBJ2-7, with D perhaps matching TRBD1 (6 bases). CDR1 KGHSH and CDR2 LQKENI come from the germline V gene. The CDR3 is 15 residues long. Trimming took off 4 bases at V and 0 bases at J, with 13 bases between the two ends. The CDR3: CASSRRDTGSYEQYF. The CDR3 DNA follows: TGTGCCAGCTCACGTAGGGACACCGGCTCCTACGAGCAGTACTTC.

This rearrangement joins TRBV18 to TRBJ2-2; the match to TRBD2 covers 8 bases. Trimming cost V 6 bases and J 1 base; bases outside gene matches: 1. CDR1 is KGHSH, CDR2 LQKENI, per germline. The CDR3 contains 14 residues. CDR3 DNA sequence: TGTGCCAGCTCCCGGGAGGGGAACACCGGGGAGCTGTTTTTT. It codes for CASSREGNTGELFF. Using reference TRBV18 and TRBJ2-2 for the parts outside the CDR3, the full variable domain is NAGVMQNPRHLVRRRGQEARLRCSPMKGHSHVYWYRQLPEEGLKFMVYLQKENIIDESGMPKERFSAEFPKEGPSILRIQQVVRGDSAAYFCASSREGNTGELFFGEGSRLTVL.

V gene TRBV10-3 combines with J gene TRBJ2-7; D is uncertain. CDR3 size: 12 residues. Trimming pared 4 bases from V and 2 bases from J, leaving 6 bases between. Per the germline V gene, CDR1 is ENHRY and CDR2 is SYGVKD. CDR3 sequence (DNA): TGTGCCATCAGTGGACCCCCCTACGAGCAGTACTTC. Encoded protein: CAISGPPYEQYF.

This clone was seen a single time. The rearrangement uses TRBV7-9 and TRBJ1-2; 9 bases align to TRBD1. V dropped 3 bases and J dropped 7; count of bases not matched to a gene: 3. Germline values: CDR1 SEHNR, CDR2 FQNEAQ (reference sequence). This CDR3 has 13 residues. In DNA form, the CDR3 reads TGTGCCAGCAGCTTCGACAGGGGGGTTGGCTACACCTTC. Translating gives CASSFDRGVGYTF.

There are a few counts of this clone. The V call is TRBV19, the J call TRBJ1-5; D remains unclear. Germline V gives CDR1 LNHDA, CDR2 SQIVND (reference sequence). With 6 bases removed from V and 4 bases from J, the gap between germline ends came to 10 bases. The CDR3 totals 13 residues. The CDR3 nucleotides are TGTGCCAGTAGCCTAGACCCGAATCAGCCCCAGCATTTT. Residues: CASSLDPNQPQHF.

The CDR3: CASSLDRRRPPYGYTF. In DNA, the CDR3 is TGTGCCAGCAGCTTGGACAGGCGGAGACCCCCCTATGGCTACACCTTC. V is TRBV5-6 and J is TRBJ1-2; D perhaps matches TRBD1 (5 bases). CDR1 and CDR2 (germline): SGHDT, YYEEEE. V dropped 0 bases and J dropped 4 bases, with 16 bases sitting between them. The CDR3 runs to 16 residues.

The rearrangement uses TRBV7-6 and TRBJ2-1; 7 positions agree with TRBD1. J was trimmed by 2 bases and V by 7 bases; bases with no gene match: 17. Germline lookup yields CDR1 SGHVS and CDR2 FNYEAQ. This CDR3 has 18 residues. This CDR3 reads CASTKYIGGEPPYNEQFF. As DNA, the CDR3 is TGTGCCAGCACCAAATACATAGGGGGCGAGCCTCCCTACAATGAGCAGTTCTTC.